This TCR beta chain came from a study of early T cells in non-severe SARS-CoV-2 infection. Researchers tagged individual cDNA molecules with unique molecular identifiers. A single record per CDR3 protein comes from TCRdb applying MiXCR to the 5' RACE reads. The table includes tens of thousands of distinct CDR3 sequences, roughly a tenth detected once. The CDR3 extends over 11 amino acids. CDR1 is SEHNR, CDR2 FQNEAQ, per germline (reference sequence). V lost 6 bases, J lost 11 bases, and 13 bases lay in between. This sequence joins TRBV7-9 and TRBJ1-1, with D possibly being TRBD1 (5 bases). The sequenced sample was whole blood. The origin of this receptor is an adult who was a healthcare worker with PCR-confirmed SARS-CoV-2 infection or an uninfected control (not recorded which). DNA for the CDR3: TGTGCCAGCAGTCTCGAGGGGACGGCTTTCTTT. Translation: CASSLEGTAFF.